These 9 T cell receptor beta chains were sequenced from one sample in a study of OX40 agonist ivuxolimab in advanced cancers. Some clones are missing from TCRdb's copy, which holds only in-frame ones; the method was immunoSEQ multiplex PCR. This table holds approximately 87,000 clones, around 90% found once. The sequencing used CD4+ or CD8+ T cells sorted from blood, collected in a trial of the OX40 agonist ivuxolimab. Every receptor here comes from an adult with an advanced solid tumor such as melanoma, head and neck, liver or kidney cancer.

The chain carries TRBV4-1 and TRBJ2-7; D is ambiguous. This CDR3 comprises 14 residues. The germline V gene has CDR1 MGHRA and CDR2 YSYEKL. Trimming pared 4 bases from V and 2 bases from J, leaving 12 bases between. The CDR3 reads CASSRPMPPYEQYF. The DNA for the CDR3 is TGCGCCAGCAGCCGACCCATGCCGCCCTACGAGCAGTACTTC.

The rearrangement uses TRBV11-3 and TRBJ2-1, with D perhaps given as TRBD1 or TRBD2 (5 bases each). The CDR3 totals 12 residues. Germline assignment: CDR1 SGHNT and CDR2 YENEEA. V was shortened by 6 bases and J by 12 bases, with 15 bases between the two germline ends. The CDR3 protein is CASRPTTGTQFF. The CDR3 bases are TGTGCCAGCAGACCCACAACGGGGACGCAGTTCTTC. Variable domain in full (rest from reference TRBV11-3 and TRBJ2-1): EAGVVQSPRYKIIEKKQPVAFWCNPISGHNTLYWYLQNLGQGPELLIRYENEEAVDDSQLPKDRFSAERLKGVDSTLKIQPAELGDSAVYLCASRPTTGTQFFGPGTRLTVL.

The chain links TRBV5-1 to TRBJ1-2; maybe TRBD1 (5 bases). Germline loops: CDR1 SGHRS, CDR2 YFSETQ. The CDR3 consists of 15 residues. Trimming took off 2 bases at V and 4 bases at J, with 15 bases between the two ends. The CDR3 region is CASSLTGQEGYGYTF. The CDR3 DNA is TGCGCCAGCAGCTTAACAGGTCAGGAGGGCTATGGCTACACCTTC. The full variable domain, rest sourced from reference TRBV5-1 and TRBJ1-2, is KAGVTQTPRYLIKTRGQQVTLSCSPISGHRSVSWYQQTPGQGLQFLFEYFSETQRNKGNFPGRFSGRQFSNSRSEMNVSTLELGDSALYLCASSLTGQEGYGYTFGSGTRLTVV.

CDR3 sequence: CASSTGTSDTDTQYF. CDR3 nucleotides: TGTGCCAGCAGCACCGGGACTAGCGACACAGATACGCAGTATTTT. The rearrangement uses TRBV11-2 and TRBJ2-3; TRBD2 agrees at 10 bases. Germline CDR1 reads SGHAT; CDR2 reads FQNNGV. V was clipped by 5 bases and J by 2 bases; unmatched bases: 4. CDR3 size: 15 residues.

V gene TRBV7-9 combines with J gene TRBJ1-1; 11 bases fit TRBD1. CDR1 SEHNR and CDR2 FQNEAQ come from the germline V gene (reference sequence). The CDR3 is 15 amino acids. With V trimmed by 5 bases and J by 2 bases, 4 bases remained unmatched. The CDR3 bases are TGTGCCAGCAGCCGGACAGGGGGCGAAAACACTGAAGCTTTCTTT. Protein sequence: CASSRTGGENTEAFF.

The chain joins TRBV27 to TRBJ1-5, with 8 positions matching TRBD1. CDR1 is MNHEY and CDR2 is SMNVEV in the germline V gene (reference sequence). This CDR3 comprises 14 residues. J lost 6 bases, V lost 3 bases, and 4 bases had no gene match. CDR3 protein: CASSFVQGGQPQHF. CDR3 nucleotides: TGTGCCAGCAGTTTTGTACAGGGGGGTCAGCCCCAGCATTTT.

The J gene is TRBJ2-5, the V gene TRBV28, with 10 nucleotides matching TRBD1. The V segment lost 4 bases and the J segment 5 bases; nucleotides outside the gene matches: 7. This CDR3 has 15 amino acids. CDR1 is MDHEN, CDR2 SYDVKM, per germline. CDR3 region: CASSSPTGGAETQYF. The CDR3 nucleotides are TGTGCCAGCAGTTCCCCGACAGGGGGCGCGGAGACCCAGTACTTC.

A few counts support this clone. V is TRBV18 and J is TRBJ2-2, with TRBD1 identical over 9 bases. The CDR3 spans 16 residues. Per the germline V gene, CDR1 is KGHSH and CDR2 is LQKENI. V lost 4 bases, J lost 3 bases, and 6 bases stayed unmatched. DNA of the CDR3: TGTGCCAGCTCACGGAACAGGGGGCAGGACACCGGGGAGCTGTTTTTT. This sequence encodes CASSRNRGQDTGELFF.

This clone was seen a handful of times. This rearrangement joins TRBV6-1 to TRBJ1-5; 9 bases fit TRBD1. Germline assignment: CDR1 MNHNS and CDR2 SASEGT. V was clipped by 6 bases and J by 5 bases; unmatched bases: 2. The CDR3 runs to 13 residues. The CDR3 sequence is CASSGTGHQPQHF. The CDR3 DNA follows: TGTGCCAGCAGCGGGACAGGGCATCAGCCCCAGCATTTT.